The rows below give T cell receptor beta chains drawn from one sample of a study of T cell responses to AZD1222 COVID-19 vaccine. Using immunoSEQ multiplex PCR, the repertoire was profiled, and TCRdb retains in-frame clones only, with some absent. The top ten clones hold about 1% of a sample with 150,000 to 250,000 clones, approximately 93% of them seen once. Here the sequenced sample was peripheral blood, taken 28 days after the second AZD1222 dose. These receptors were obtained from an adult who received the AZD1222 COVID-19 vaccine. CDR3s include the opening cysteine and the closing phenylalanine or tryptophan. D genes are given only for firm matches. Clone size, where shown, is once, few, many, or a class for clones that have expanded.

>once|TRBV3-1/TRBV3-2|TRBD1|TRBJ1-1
CASSTGGASWAFF
TGTGCCAGCAGCACAGGGGGCGCGTCTTGGGCTTTCTTT
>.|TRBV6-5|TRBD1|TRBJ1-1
CASSYVDRRNTEAFF
TGTGCCAGCAGTTACGTGGACAGGAGGAACACTGAAGCTTTCTTT
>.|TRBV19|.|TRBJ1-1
CASMRGGLLNTEAFF
TGTGCCAGCATGCGGGGGGGACTCTTGAACACTGAAGCTTTCTTT
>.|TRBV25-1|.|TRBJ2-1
CASSEGVKQGSDEQFF
TGTGCCAGCAGTGAAGGAGTTAAACAGGGTTCGGATGAGCAGTTCTTC
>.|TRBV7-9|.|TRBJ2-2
CASSLGRKNTGELFF
TGTGCCAGCAGCTTAGGTCGGAAGAACACCGGGGAGCTGTTTTTT
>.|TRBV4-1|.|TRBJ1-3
CASSQEGYSGNTIYF
TGCGCCAGCAGCCAAGAAGGGTACTCTGGAAACACCATATATTTT
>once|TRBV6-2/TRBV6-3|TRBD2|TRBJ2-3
CASSRRGRGTTDTQYF
TGTGCCAGCAGCCGTCGTGGGCGGGGGACCACAGATACGCAGTATTTT
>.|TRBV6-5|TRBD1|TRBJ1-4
CASGAGGGKLFF
TGTGCCAGCGGGGCAGGGGGCGGAAAACTGTTTTTT
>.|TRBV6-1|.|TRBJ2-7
CASSEGAVYKQYF
TGTGCCAGCAGTGAAGGAGCCGTCTATAAACAGTACTTC
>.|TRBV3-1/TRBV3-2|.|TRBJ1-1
CASSLLQGPEAFF
TGTGCCAGCAGCCTTCTTCAGGGGCCCGAAGCTTTCTTT
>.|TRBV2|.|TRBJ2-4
CASPPGGYGKNIQYF
TGTGCCAGCCCACCGGGGGGCTATGGCAAAAACATTCAGTACTTC
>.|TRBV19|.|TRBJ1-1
CASSIDLVPNTEAFF
TGTGCCAGTAGTATAGATCTGGTTCCGAACACTGAAGCTTTCTTT
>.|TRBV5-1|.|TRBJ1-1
CASSLNGFAEAFF
TGCGCCAGCAGCTTGAACGGGTTCGCTGAAGCTTTCTTT
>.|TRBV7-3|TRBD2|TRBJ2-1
CASSLGGGLGNEQFF
TGTGCCAGCAGCTTAGGCGGGGGGCTAGGCAATGAGCAGTTCTTC
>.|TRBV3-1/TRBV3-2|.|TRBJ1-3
CASSRVLKGTGSAGNTIYF
TGTGCCAGCAGCCGCGTACTTAAGGGAACAGGGAGCGCTGGAAACACCATATATTTT
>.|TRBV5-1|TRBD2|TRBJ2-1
CASSAGGPPWNEQFF
TGCGCCAGCAGCGCGGGGGGGCCTCCCTGGAATGAGCAGTTCTTC
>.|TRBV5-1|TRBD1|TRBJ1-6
CASSFGTGADNSPLHF
TGCGCCAGCAGCTTCGGCACAGGGGCCGATAATTCACCCCTCCACTTT
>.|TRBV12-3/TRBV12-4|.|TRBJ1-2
CASSGGYYGYTF
TGTGCCAGCAGTGGAGGATACTATGGCTACACCTTC
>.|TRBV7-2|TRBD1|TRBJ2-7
CASSHTQGGVNEQYF
TGTGCCAGCAGCCATACACAGGGGGGAGTGAACGAGCAGTACTTC
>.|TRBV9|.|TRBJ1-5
CASSVEGEGQPQHF
TGTGCCAGCAGCGTAGAAGGGGAAGGTCAGCCCCAGCATTTT
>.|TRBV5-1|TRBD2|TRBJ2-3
CASSPGGATPDTQYF
TGCGCCAGCAGCCCCGGGGGGGCCACCCCAGATACGCAGTATTTT
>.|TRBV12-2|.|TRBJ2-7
CGRAGRSSYEQYF
TGTGGGCGGGCGGGCAGGAGCTCCTACGAGCAGTACTTC